This TCR beta chain was sequenced in a study of blood T cell repertoires in COVID-19. Study as a whole: Researchers got acute and convalescent COVID-19 samples from the United States, Italy and Spain. PBMCs, B-cell-depleted T cells, or T cells were the source of the cDNA or gDNA that made up the material.

Per the original methods: Estimated nucleated cell counts came from reference gene primer amplification. TCRdb's copy holds only in-frame clones and misses some; the assay was immunoSEQ multiplex PCR. The D gene and trimming were derived from the DNA, and the V and J assignments and clone size from that table. The sample has 190,000 or so clones; under 80% are singletons. V shed 4 bases and J 8 bases; nucleotides not matched to a gene: 10. Germline V lookup: CDR1 SGHTA, CDR2 FQGNSA. This CDR3 contains 14 residues. This clone came up once. The genes are TRBV7-2 and TRBJ1-2, with 7 bases identical to TRBD1. The material sequenced was peripheral blood. The TCR was taken from a man aged 50 to 59 who had recovered from COVID-19. The CDR3 region is CASSSKTGIYGYTF. CDR3 DNA sequence: TGTGCCAGCAGCTCCAAGACAGGGATATACGGCTACACCTTC.